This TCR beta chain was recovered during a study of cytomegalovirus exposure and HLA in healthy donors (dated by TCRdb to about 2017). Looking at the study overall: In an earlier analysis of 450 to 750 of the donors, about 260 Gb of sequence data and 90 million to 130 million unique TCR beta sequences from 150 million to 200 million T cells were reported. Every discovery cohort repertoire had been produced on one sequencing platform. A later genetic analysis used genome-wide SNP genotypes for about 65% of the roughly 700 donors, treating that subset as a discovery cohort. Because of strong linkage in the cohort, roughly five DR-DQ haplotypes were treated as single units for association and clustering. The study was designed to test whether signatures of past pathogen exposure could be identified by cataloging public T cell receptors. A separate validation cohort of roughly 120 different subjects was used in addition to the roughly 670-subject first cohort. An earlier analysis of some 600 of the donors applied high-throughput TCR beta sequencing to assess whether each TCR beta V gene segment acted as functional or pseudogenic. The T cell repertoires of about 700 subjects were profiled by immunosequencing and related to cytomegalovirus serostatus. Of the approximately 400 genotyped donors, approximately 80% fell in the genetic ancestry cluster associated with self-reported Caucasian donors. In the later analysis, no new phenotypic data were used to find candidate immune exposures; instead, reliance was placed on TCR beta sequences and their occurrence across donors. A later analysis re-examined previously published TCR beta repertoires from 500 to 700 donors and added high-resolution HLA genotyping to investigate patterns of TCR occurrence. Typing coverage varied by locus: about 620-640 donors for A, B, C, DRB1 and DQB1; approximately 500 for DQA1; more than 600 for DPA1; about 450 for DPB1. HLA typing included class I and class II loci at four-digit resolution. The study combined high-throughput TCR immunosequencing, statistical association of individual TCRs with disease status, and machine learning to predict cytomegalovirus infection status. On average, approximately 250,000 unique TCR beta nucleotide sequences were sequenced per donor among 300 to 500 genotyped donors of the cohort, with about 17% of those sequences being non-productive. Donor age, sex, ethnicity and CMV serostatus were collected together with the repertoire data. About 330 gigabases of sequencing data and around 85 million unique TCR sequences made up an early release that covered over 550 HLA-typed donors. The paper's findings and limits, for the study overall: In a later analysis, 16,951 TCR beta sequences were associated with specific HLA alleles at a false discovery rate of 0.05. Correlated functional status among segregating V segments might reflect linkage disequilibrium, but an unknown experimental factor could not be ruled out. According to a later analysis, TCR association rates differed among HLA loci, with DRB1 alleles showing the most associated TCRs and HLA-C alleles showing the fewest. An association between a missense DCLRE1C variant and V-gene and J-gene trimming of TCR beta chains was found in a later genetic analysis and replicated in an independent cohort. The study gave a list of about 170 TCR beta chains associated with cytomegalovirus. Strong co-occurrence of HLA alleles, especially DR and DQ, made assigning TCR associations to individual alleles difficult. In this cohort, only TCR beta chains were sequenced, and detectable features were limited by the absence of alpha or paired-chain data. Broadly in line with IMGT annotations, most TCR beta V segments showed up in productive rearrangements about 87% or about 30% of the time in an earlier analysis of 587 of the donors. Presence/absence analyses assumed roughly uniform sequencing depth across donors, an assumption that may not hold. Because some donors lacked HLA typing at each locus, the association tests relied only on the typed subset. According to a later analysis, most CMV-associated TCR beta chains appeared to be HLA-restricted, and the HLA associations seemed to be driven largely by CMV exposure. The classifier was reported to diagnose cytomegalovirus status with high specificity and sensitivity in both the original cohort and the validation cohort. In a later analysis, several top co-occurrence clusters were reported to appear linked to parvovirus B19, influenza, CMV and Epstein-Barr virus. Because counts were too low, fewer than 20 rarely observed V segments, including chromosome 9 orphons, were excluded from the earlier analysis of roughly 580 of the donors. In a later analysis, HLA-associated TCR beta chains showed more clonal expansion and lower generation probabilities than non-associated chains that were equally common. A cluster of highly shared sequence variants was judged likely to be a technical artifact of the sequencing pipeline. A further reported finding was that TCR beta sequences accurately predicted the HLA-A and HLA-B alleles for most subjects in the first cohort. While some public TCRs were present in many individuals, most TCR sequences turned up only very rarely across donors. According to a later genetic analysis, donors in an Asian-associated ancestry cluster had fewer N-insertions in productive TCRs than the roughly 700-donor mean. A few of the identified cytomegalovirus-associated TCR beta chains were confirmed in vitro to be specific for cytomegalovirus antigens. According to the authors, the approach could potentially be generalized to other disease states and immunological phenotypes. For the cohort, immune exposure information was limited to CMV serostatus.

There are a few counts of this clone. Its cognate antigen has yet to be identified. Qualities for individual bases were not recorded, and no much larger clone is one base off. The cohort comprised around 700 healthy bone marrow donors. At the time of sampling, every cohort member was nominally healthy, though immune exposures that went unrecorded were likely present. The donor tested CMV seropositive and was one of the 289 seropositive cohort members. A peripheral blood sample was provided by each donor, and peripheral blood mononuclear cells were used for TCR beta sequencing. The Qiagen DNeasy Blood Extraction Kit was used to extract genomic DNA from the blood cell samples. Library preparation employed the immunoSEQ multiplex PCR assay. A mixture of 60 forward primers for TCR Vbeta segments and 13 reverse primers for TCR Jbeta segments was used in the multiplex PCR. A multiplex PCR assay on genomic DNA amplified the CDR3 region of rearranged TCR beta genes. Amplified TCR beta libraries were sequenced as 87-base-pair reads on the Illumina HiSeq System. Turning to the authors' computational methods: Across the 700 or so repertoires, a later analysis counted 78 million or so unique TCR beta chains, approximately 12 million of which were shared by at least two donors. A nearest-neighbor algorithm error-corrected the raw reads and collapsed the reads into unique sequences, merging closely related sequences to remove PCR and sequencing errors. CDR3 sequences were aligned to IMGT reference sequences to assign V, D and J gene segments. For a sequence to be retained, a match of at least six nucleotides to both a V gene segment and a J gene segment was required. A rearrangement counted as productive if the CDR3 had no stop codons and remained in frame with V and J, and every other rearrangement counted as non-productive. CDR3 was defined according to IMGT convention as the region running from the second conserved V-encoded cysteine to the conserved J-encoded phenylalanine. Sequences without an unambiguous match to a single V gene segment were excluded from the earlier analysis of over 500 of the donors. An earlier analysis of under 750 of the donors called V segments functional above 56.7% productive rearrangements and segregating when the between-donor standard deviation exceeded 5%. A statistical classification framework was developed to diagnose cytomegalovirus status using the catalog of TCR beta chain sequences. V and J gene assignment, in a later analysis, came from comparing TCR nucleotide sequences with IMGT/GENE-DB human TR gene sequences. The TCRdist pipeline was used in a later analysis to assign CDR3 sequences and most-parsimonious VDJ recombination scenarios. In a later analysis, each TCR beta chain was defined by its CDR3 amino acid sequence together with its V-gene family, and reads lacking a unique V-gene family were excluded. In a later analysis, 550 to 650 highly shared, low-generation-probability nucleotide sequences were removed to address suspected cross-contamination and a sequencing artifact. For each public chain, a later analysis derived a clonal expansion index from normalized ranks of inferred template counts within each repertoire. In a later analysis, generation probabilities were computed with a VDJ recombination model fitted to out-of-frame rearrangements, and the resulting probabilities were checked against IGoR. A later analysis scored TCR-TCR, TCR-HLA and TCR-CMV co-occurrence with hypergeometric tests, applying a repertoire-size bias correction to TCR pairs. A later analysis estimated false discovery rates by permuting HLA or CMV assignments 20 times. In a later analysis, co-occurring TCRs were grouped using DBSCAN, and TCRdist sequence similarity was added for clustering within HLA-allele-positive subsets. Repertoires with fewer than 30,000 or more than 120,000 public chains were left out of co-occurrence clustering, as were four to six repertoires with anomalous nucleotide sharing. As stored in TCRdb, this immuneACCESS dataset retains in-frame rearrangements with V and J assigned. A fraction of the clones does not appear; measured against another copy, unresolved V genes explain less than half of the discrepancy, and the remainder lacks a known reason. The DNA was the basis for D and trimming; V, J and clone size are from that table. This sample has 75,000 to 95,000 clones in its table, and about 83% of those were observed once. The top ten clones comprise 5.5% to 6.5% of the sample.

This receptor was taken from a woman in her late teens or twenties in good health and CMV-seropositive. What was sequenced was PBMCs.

The CDR3 reads as follows: CASSWKRGLAGTAYEQYF. The DNA reads TGTGCCAGCAGCTGGAAGCGGGGACTAGCGGGGACCGCTTACGAGCAGTACTTC. The chain is assembled from TRBV5-5 and TRBJ2-7; TRBD2 aligns with 13 central bases. V is trimmed back by 3 bases and J by 4 bases, and the junction contains 13 bases that no gene match accounts for. As encoded in the germline V gene (reference sequence), CDR1 is SGHKS while CDR2 is YYEKEE. The CDR3, from cysteine to phenylalanine, totals 18 residues. Solely the CDR3 DNA is kept, with 54 bases framed from the first base. Extended through the reference TRBV5-5 and TRBJ2-7 proteins, this CDR3 yields the full variable domain: DAGVTQSPTHLIKTRGQQVTLRCSPISGHKSVSWYQQVLGQGPQFIFQYYEKEERGRGNFPDRFSARQFPNYSSELNVNALLLGDSALYLCASSWKRGLAGTAYEQYFGPGTRLTVT.